This record covers a single T cell receptor beta chain. The source of the sample is a study of blood T cell repertoires in COVID-19. Study-wide background: Collection of acute and convalescent COVID-19 samples took place in the United States, Italy and Spain.

Study processing details: Amplification of reference gene primers provided the estimated nucleated cell counts. Sequencing used immunoSEQ multiplex PCR; TCRdb keeps in-frame clones, though not all of them. That table furnishes V, J and clone size, whereas the DNA furnished D and trimming. The sample records 360,000 or so clones, 88% being singletons. Recruits, aged roughly 18 to 89 years, lived in under 25 US areas. Participant-given clinical history determined each cohort assignment. This CDR3 contains 14 residues. The V gene's germline CDR1 is SGDLS and CDR2 YYNGEE. V was clipped by 5 bases and J by 6 bases, with 15 bases between them.

This sequence was found in a woman aged 25 to 39 who had been exposed to COVID-19. Input material: PBMCs or T cells enriched from blood (not recorded which). The V and J genes are TRBV9 and TRBJ2-1, with a tentative D call TRBD2 (5 bases). CDR3 nucleotides: TGTGCCAGCAGAAGGTCCGGCGCGGGCAATGAGCAGTTCTTC. It yields the protein CASRRSGAGNEQFF.